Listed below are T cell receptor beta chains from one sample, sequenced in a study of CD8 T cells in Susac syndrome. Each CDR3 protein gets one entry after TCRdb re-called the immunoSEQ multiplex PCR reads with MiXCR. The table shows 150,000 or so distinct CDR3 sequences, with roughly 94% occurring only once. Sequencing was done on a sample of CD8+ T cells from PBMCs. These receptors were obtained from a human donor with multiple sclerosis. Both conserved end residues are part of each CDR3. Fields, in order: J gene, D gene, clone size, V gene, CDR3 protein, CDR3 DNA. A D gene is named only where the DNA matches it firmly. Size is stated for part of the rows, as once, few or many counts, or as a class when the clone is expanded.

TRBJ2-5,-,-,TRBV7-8,CASSNQVGQETQYF,TGTGCCAGCAGCAATCAAGTGGGGCAAGAGACCCAGTACTTC
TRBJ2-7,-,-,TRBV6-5,CASSYDVAAEQYF,TGTGCCAGCAGTTACGACGTTGCCGCCGAGCAGTACTTC
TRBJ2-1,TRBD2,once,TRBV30,CAWSSGGAVEQFF,TGTGCCTGGAGTAGCGGGGGGGCCGTGGAGCAGTTCTTC
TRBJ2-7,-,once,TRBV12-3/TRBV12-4,CASLHIGVNEQYF,TGTGCCAGCCTACATATCGGAGTGAACGAGCAGTACTTC
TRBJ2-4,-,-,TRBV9,CASAGSKNIQYF,TGTGCCAGCGCCGGGAGCAAAAACATTCAGTACTTC
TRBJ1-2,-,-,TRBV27,CASSAGAAPVVSYTF,TGTGCCAGCAGTGCCGGGGCTGCACCAGTTGTAAGCTACACCTTC
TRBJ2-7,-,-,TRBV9,CASSTRDYEQYF,TGTGCCAGCAGCACCCGTGACTACGAGCAGTACTTC
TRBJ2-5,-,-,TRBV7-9,CASSLERGRSRETQYF,TGTGCCAGCAGCTTAGAACGCGGCAGGTCCCGAGAGACCCAGTACTTC
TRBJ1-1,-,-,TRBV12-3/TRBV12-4,CASSLVGSTEAFF,TGTGCCAGCAGTTTAGTGGGAAGTACTGAAGCTTTCTTT
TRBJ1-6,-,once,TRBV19,CASSRTVGNSPLHF,TGTGCCAGTAGTCGGACAGTGGGCAATTCACCCCTCCACTTT